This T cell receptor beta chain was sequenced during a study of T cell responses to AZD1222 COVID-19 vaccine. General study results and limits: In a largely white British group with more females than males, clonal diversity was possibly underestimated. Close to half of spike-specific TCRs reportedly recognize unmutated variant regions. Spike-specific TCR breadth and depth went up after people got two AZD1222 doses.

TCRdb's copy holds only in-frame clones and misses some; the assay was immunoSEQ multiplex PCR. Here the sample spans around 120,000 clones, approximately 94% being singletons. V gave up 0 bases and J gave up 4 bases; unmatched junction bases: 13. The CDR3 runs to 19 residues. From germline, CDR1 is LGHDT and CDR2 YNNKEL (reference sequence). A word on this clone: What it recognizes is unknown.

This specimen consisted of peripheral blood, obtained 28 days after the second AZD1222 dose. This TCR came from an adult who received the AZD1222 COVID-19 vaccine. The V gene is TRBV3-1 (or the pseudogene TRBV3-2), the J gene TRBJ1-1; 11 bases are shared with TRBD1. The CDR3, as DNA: TGTGCCAGCAGCCAAGATCTGATTATGGGACAGGGGGTCAGCACTGAAGCTTTCTTT. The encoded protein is CASSQDLIMGQGVSTEAFF.